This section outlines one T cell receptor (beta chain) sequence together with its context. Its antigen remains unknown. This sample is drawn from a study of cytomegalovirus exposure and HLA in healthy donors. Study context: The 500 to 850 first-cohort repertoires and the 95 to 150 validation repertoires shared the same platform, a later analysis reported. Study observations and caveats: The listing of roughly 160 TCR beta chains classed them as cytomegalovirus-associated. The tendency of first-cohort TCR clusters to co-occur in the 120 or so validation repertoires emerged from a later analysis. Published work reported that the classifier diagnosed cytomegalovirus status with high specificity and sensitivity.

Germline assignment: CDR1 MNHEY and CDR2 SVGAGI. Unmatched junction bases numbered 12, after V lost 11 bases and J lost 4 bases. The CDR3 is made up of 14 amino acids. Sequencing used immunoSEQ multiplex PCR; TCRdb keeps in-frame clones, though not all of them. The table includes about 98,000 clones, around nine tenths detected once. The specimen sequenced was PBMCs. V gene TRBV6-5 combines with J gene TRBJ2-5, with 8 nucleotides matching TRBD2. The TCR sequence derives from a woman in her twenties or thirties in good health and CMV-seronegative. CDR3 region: CASTPPGGRETQYF. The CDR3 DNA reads TGTGCCTCCACCCCACCGGGGGGGAGAGAGACCCAGTACTTC.